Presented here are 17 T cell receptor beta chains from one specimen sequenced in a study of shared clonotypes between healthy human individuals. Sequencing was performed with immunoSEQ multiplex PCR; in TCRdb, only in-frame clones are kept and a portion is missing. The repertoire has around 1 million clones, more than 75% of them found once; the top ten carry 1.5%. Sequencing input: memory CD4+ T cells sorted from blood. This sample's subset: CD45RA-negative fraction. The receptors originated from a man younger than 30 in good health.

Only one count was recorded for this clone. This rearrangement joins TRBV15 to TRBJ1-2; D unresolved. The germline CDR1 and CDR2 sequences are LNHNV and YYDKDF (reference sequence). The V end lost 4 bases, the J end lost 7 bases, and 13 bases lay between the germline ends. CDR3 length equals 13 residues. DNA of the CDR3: TGTGCCACCAGCACCCAACTAATGGCTGGCTACACCTTC. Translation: CATSTQLMAGYTF.

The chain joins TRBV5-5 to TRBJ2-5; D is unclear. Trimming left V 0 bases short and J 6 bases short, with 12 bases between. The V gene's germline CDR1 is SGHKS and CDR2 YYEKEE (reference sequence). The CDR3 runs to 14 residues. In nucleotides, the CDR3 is TGTGCCAGCAGCTTGGCCGGCCACTCCCAGACCCAGTACTTC. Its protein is CASSLAGHSQTQYF.

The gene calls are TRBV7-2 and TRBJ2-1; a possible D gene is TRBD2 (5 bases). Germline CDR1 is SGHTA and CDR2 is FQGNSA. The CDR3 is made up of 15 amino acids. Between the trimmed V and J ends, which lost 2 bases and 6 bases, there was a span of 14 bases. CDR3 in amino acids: CASSLRGSRGNEQFF. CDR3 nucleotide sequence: TGTGCCAGCAGCTTACGGGGAAGTCGGGGCAATGAGCAGTTCTTC.

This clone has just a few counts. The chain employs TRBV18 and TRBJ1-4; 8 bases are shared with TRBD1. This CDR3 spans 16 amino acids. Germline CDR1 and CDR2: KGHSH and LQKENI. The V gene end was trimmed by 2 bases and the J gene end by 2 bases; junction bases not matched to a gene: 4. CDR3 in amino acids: CASSPTQGDTNEKLFF. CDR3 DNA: TGTGCCAGCTCACCAACACAGGGGGACACTAATGAAAAACTGTTTTTT.

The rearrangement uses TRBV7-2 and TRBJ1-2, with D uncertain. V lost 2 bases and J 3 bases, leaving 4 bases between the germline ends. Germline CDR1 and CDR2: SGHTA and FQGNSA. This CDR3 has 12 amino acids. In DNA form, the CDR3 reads TGTGCCAGCAGCTTACAGGACTATGGCTACACCTTC. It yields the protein CASSLQDYGYTF.

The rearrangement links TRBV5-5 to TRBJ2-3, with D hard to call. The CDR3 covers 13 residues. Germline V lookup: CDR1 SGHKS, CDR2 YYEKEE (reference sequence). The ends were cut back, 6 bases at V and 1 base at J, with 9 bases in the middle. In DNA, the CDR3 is TGTGCCAGCACACCGTACGGCACAGATACGCAGTATTTT. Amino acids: CASTPYGTDTQYF. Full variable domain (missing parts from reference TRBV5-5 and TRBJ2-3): DAGVTQSPTHLIKTRGQQVTLRCSPISGHKSVSWYQQVLGQGPQFIFQYYEKEERGRGNFPDRFSARQFPNYSSELNVNALLLGDSALYLCASTPYGTDTQYFGPGTRLTVL.

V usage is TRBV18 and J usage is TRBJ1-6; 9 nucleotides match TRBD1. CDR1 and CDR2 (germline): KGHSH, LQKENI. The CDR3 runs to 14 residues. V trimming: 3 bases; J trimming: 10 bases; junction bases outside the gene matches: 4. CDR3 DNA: TGTGCCAGCTCACCTATGACAGGGGGATCACCCCTCCACTTT. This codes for CASSPMTGGSPLHF.

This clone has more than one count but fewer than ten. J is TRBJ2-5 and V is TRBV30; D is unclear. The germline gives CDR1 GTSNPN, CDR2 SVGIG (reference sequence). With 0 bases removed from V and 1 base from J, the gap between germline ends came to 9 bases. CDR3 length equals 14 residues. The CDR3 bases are TGTGCCTGGAGTGTACGTGCAGCCCAAGAGACCCAGTACTTC. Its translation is CAWSVRAAQETQYF.

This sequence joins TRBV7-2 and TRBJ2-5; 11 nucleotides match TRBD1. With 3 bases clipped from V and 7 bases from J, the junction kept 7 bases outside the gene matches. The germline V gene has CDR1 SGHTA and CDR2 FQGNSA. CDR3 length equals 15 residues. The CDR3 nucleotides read TGTGCCAGCAGCTTGAGGACAGGGGGCGTTGGGACCCAGTACTTC. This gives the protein CASSLRTGGVGTQYF. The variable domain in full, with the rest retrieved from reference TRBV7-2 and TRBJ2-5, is GAGVSQSPSNKVTEKGKDVELRCDPISGHTALYWYRQSLGQGLEFLIYFQGNSAPDKSGLPSDRFSAERTGGSVSTLTIQRTQQEDSAVYLCASSLRTGGVGTQYFGPGTRLLVL.

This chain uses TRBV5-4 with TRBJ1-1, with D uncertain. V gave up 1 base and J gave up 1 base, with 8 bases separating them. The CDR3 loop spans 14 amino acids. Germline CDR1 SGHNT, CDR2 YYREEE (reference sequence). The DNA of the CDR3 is TGTGCCAGCAGCTTGCTTCGGGAGAACACTGAAGCTTTCTTT. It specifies CASSLLRENTEAFF.

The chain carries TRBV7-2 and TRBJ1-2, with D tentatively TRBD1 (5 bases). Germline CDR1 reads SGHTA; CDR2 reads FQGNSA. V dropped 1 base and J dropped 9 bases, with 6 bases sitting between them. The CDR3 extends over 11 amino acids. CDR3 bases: TGTGCCAGCAGCTTAGGACAGCGCTACACCTTC. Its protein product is CASSLGQRYTF.

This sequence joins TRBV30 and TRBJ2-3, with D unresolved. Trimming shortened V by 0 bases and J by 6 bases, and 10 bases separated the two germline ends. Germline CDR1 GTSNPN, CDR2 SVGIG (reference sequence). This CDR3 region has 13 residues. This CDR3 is CAWSVGYPDTQYF. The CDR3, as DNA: TGTGCCTGGAGTGTAGGATATCCGGATACGCAGTATTTT.

The CDR3 coding sequence is TGCGCCAGCAGTGAGTACGGACAGAACTACGAGCAGTACTTC. Its protein is CASSEYGQNYEQYF. V gene TRBV10-2 combines with J gene TRBJ2-5, with D perhaps matching TRBD1 (6 bases). Judging by the DNA end, TRBJ2-7 fits better; the J call may be wrong. The germline V gene has CDR1 WSHSY and CDR2 SAAADI. The CDR3 totals 14 residues.

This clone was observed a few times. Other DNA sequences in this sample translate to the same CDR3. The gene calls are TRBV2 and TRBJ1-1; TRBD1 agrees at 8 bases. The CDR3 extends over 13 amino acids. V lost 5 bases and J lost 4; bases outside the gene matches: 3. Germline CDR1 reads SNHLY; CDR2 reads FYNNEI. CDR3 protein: CASSLTGGTEAFF. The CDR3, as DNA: TGTGCCAGCAGTCTTACAGGGGGCACTGAAGCTTTCTTT.

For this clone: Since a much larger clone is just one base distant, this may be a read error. This CDR3 is CASSINTGELFF. CDR3 nucleotides: TGTGCCAGCAGCATAAACACCGGGGAGCTGTTTTTT. The chain recombines TRBV7-2 with TRBJ2-2; D gene ambiguous. V lost 5 bases, J lost 2 bases, and 3 bases lay in between. CDR3 length equals 12 residues. Germline V gene data show CDR1 as SGHTA and CDR2 as FQGNSA.

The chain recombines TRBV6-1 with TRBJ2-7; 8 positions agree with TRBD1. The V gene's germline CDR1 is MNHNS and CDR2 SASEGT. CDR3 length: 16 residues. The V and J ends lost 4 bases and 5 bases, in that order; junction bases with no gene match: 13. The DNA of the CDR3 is TGTGCCAGCAGTGCACACCTCTTGGCAGGGGGCAACGAGCAGTACTTC. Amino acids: CASSAHLLAGGNEQYF.

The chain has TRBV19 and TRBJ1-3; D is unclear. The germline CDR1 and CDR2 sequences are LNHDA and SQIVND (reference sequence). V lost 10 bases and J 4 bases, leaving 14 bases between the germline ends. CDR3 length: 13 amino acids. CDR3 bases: TGTGCCATCGCCCAGGCGGCGGGAAACACCATATATTTT. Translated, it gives CAIAQAAGNTIYF.